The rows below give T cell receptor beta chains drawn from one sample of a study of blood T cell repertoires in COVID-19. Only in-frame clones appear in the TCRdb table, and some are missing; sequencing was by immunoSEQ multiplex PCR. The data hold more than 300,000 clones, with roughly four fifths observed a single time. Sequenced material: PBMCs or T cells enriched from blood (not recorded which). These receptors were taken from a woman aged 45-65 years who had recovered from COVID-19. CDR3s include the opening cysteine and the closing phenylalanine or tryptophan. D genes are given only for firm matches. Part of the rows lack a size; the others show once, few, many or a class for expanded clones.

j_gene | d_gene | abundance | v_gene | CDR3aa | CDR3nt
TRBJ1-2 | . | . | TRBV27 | CATRAGANGYTF | TGTGCCACCAGGGCGGGGGCGAATGGCTACACCTTC
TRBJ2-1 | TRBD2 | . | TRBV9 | CASSAIPLLAGSYNEQFF | TGTGCCAGCAGCGCTATACCCCTCCTAGCGGGGTCATACAATGAGCAGTTCTTC
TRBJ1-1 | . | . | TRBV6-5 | CASLQGLETEAFF | TGTGCCAGCCTCCAGGGGTTGGAGACTGAAGCTTTCTTT
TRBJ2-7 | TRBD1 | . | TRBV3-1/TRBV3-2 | CASSLGQVNEQYF | TGTGCCAGCAGCCTCGGACAGGTGAACGAGCAGTACTTC
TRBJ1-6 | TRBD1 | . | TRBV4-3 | CASSQDSGGDSPLHF | TGCGCCAGCAGCCAAGATTCAGGGGGCGATTCACCCCTCCACTTT
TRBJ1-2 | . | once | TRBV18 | CASSPPQGSIDGYTF | TGTGCCAGCTCACCACCCCAGGGAAGTATTGATGGCTACACCTTC
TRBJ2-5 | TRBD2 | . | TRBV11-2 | CASSPTLSGMETQYF | TGTGCCAGCAGCCCAACCCTTAGCGGGATGGAGACCCAGTACTTC
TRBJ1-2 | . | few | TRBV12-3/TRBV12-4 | CATTTGSNYGYTF | TGTGCCACCACCACCGGGAGTAACTATGGCTACACCTTC
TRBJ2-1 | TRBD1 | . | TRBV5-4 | CASSFRTGKAYNEQFF | TGTGCCAGCAGCTTCCGGACAGGGAAAGCCTACAATGAGCAGTTCTTC
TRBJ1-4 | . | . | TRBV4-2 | CASSQLFGTGDEKLFF | TGTGCCAGCAGTCAACTTTTCGGGACGGGGGATGAAAAACTGTTTTTT
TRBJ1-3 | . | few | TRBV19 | CASSIWEAGNGNTIYF | TGTGCCAGTAGTATCTGGGAAGCAGGGAACGGAAACACCATATATTTT
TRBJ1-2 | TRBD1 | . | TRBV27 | CASSGGQGNVYGYTF | TGTGCCAGCAGCGGAGGACAGGGTAATGTCTATGGCTACACCTTC
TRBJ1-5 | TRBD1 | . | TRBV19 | CASLRTGGNQPQHF | TGTGCCAGTCTCAGGACAGGGGGCAATCAGCCCCAGCATTTT
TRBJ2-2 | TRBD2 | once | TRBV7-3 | CASSRTLAGFAGELFF | TGTGCCAGCAGCCGAACGCTAGCGGGTTTCGCCGGGGAGCTGTTTTTT
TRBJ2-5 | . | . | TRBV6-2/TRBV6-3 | CASSYDEGGRGGQYF | TGTGCCAGCAGTTACGATGAGGGGGGGCGAGGTGGCCAGTACTTC
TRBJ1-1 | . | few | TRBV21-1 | CASSKIGGGPSTEAFF | TGTGCCAGCAGCAAAATTGGGGGGGGCCCGAGCACTGAAGCTTTCTTT
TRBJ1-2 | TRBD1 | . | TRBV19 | CASSPGRGYYGYTF | TGTGCCAGTAGCCCAGGCAGGGGGTACTATGGCTACACCTTC
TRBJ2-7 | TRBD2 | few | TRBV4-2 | CASSQEGAGVTYEQYF | TGTGCCAGCAGCCAAGAAGGAGCGGGGGTCACCTACGAGCAGTACTTC
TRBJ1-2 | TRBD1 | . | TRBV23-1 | CASRPLGQGVTGYTF | TGCGCCAGTAGACCCCTTGGACAGGGGGTTACGGGCTACACCTTC
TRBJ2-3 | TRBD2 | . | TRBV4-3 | CASSQRLAGGYADTQYF | TGCGCCAGCAGCCAGAGACTAGCGGGAGGGTATGCAGATACGCAGTATTTT
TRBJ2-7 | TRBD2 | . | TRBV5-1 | CASSLETSGRAEQYF | TGCGCCAGCAGCTTGGAAACTAGCGGGAGGGCCGAGCAGTACTTC
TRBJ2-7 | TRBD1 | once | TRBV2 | CASSPGTGNYEQYF | TGTGCCAGCAGTCCCGGGACAGGGAACTACGAGCAGTACTTC
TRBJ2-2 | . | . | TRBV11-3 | CASSSRELNTGELFF | TGTGCCAGCAGCTCTCGGGAGCTTAACACCGGGGAGCTGTTTTTT
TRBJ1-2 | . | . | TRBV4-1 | CASSQDIGRDYGYTF | TGCGCCAGCAGCCAAGATATTGGCAGGGACTATGGCTACACCTTC
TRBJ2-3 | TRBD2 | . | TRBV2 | CASSAVAGLTDTQYF | TGTGCCAGCAGCGCCGTAGCGGGACTCACAGATACGCAGTATTTT
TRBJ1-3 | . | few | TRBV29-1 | CSVEDRSGSGNTIYF | TGCAGCGTTGAAGATCGGTCAGGGTCTGGAAACACCATATATTTT
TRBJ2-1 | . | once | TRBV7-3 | CASSPSSYNEQFF | TGTGCCAGCTCCCCGAGCTCCTACAATGAGCAGTTCTTC
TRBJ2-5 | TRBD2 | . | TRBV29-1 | CSVEVGGPETQYF | TGCAGCGTTGAAGTGGGAGGGCCAGAGACCCAGTACTTC
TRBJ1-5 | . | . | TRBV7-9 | CASSLGLFEPQHF | TGTGCCAGCAGCTTGGGACTTTTCGAGCCCCAGCATTTT
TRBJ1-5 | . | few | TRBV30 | CAWSVQRGQPQHF | TGTGCCTGGAGTGTACAACGCGGTCAGCCCCAGCATTTT
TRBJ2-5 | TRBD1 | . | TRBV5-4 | CASSSGTGYQETQYF | TGTGCCAGCAGCTCCGGGACAGGGTACCAAGAGACCCAGTACTTC
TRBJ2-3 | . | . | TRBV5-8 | CASSLGAGRTDTQYF | TGTGCCAGCAGCTTGGGGGCAGGGCGCACAGATACGCAGTATTTT
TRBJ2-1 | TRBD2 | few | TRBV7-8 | CASSLDSGLSSYNEQFF | TGTGCCAGCAGCTTAGACTCGGGACTAAGCTCCTACAATGAGCAGTTCTTC
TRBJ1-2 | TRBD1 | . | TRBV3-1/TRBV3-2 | CASSLQTGKRYGYTF | TGTGCCAGCAGCCTCCAGACAGGGAAACGCTATGGCTACACCTTC
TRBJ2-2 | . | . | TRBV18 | CASSPPIEAGELFF | TGTGCCAGCTCACCACCGATAGAGGCCGGGGAGCTGTTTTTT
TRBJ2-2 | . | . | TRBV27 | CASGWGRNTGELFF | TGTGCCAGCGGATGGGGGCGGAACACCGGGGAGCTGTTTTTT
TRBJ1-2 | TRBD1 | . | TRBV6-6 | CASSRFGTGGGRNYGYTF | TGTGCCAGCAGTCGATTCGGGACAGGGGGAGGTAGAAACTATGGCTACACCTTC
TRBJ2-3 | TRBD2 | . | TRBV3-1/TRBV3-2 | CASSPLQRGDTDTQYF | TGTGCCAGCAGCCCCTTACAGCGGGGGGACACAGATACGCAGTATTTT
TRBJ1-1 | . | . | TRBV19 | CARPDCRTEAFF | TGTGCCAGACCGGACTGTCGCACTGAAGCTTTCTTT
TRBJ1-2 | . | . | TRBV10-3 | CAISESESAPKSGIGYTF | TGTGCCATCAGTGAGTCGGAAAGTGCACCCAAGTCGGGTATCGGCTACACCTTC
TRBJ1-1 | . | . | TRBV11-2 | CASSLVRGGGTEAFF | TGTGCCAGCAGCTTAGTACGGGGAGGGGGCACTGAAGCTTTCTTT
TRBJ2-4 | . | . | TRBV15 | CATSRDRSIQYF | TGTGCCACCAGCAGAGATCGGAGCATTCAGTACTTC
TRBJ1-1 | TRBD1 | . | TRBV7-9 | CASSSRQGESAFF | TGTGCCAGCAGCTCAAGACAGGGAGAGTCAGCTTTCTTT
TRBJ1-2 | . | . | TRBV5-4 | CASSSTSGGYTF | TGTGCCAGCAGCTCGACTTCAGGGGGCTACACCTTC
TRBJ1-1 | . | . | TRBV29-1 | CSAGGEMNTEAFF | TGCAGCGCCGGGGGAGAGATGAACACTGAAGCTTTCTTT
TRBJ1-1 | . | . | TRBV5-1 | CASSLSNPTEAFF | TGCGCCAGCAGCTTGAGCAACCCTACTGAAGCTTTCTTT
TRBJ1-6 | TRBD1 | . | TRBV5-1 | CASSPGQAYNSPLHF | TGCGCCAGCAGCCCCGGACAGGCGTATAATTCACCCCTCCACTTT
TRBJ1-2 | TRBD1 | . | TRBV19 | CASSTRDRSDYGYTF | TGTGCCAGTAGTACACGGGACAGAAGTGACTATGGCTACACCTTC
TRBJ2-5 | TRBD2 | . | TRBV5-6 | CASSLSPSGGLETQYF | TGTGCCAGCAGCTTAAGTCCGAGCGGGGGGCTTGAGACCCAGTACTTC
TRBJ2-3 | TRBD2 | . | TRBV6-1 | CASSDSGADTQYF | TGTGCCAGCAGTGATAGCGGGGCGGATACGCAGTATTTT
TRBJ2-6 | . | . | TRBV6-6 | CASNNNPGANVLTF | TGTGCCAGCAATAACAACCCTGGGGCCAACGTCCTGACTTTC
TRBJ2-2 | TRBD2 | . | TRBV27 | CASTVGIAGVAGELFF | TGTGCCAGCACCGTGGGAATAGCGGGAGTGGCCGGGGAGCTGTTTTTT
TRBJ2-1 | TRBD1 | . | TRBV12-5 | CASGPGTGIVNEQFF | TGTGCTAGTGGTCCGGGGACAGGGATCGTGAATGAGCAGTTCTTC
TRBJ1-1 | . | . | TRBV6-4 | CASSATGGRGEAFF | TGTGCCAGCAGTGCGACGGGGGGAAGGGGTGAAGCTTTCTTT
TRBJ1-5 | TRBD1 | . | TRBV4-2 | CASSQDVNRGKNSNQPQHF | TGTGCCAGCAGCCAAGATGTGAACAGGGGGAAAAATAGCAATCAGCCCCAGCATTTT
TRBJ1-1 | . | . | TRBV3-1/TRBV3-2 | CASSQPAGGVTEAFF | TGTGCCAGCAGCCAGCCCGCGGGGGGTGTCACTGAAGCTTTCTTT
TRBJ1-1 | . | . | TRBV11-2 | CASSATAMGTEAFF | TGTGCCAGCAGCGCGACAGCAATGGGAACTGAAGCTTTCTTT